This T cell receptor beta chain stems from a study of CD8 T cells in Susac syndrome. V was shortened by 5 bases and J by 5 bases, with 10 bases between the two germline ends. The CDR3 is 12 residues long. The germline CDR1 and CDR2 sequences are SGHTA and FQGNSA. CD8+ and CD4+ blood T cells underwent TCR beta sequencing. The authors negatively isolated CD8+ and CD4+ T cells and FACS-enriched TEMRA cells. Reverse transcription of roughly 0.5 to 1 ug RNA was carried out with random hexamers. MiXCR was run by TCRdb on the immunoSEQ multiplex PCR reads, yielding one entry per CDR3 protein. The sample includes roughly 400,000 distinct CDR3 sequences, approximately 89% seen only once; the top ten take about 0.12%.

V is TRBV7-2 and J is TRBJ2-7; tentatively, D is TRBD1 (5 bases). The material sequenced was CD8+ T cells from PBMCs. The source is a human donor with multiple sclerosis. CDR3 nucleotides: TGTGCCAGCAGCGAGCAGGGTCACGAGCAGTACTTC. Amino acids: CASSEQGHEQYF.